This is a list of T cell receptor beta chains from one sample in a study of T-cell reconstitution after alpha-beta-depleted transplantation in children. TCRdb reprocessed the PCR reads via MiXCR and lists one record per CDR3 protein. The sample consists of just under 250,000 distinct CDR3 sequences, under 30% of them appearing once. Sequences were derived from PBMCs, sampled before TCRalphabeta/CD19-depleted stem cell transplant. All receptors come from a girl aged 2 to 10 with Fanconi anemia, due to receive a stem cell transplant. CDR3s include the opening cysteine and the closing phenylalanine or tryptophan. D genes are given only for firm matches. Part of the rows lack a size; the others show once, few, many or a class for expanded clones.

CDR3: CSARSRGRRETQYF
DNA: TGCAGTGCTAGATCGAGGGGGCGGAGGGAGACCCAGTACTTC
D: TRBD1
size: -
V: TRBV20-1
J: TRBJ2-5

CDR3: CSAAPGAEQFF
DNA: TGCAGCGCCGCACCGGGAGCTGAGCAGTTCTTC
D: -
size: -
V: TRBV29-1
J: TRBJ2-1

CDR3: CSVSQGATEAFF
DNA: TGCAGCGTGTCACAGGGGGCCACTGAAGCTTTCTTT
D: TRBD1
size: many
V: TRBV29-1
J: TRBJ1-1

CDR3: CSASPQPHRSLHF
DNA: TGCAGTGCTAGCCCACAGCCTCATCGGTCCCTCCACTTT
D: -
size: -
V: TRBV20-1
J: TRBJ1-6

CDR3: CASSQTTGSNQPQHF
DNA: TGCGCCAGCAGCCAAACAACAGGGAGCAATCAGCCCCAGCATTTT
D: -
size: few
V: TRBV5-1
J: TRBJ1-5

CDR3: CASIRAGGPTDTQYF
DNA: TGTGCCAGCATTCGAGCGGGGGGCCCCACAGATACGCAGTATTTT
D: TRBD2
size: once
V: TRBV6-4
J: TRBJ2-3

CDR3: CASGEAGVYNEQFF
DNA: TGTGCCAGTGGGGAAGCGGGAGTCTACAATGAGCAGTTCTTC
D: TRBD2
size: -
V: TRBV2
J: TRBJ2-1

CDR3: CASSYSNLASPYNEQFF
DNA: TGTGCCAGCAGTTACTCAAATTTGGCCTCGCCCTACAATGAGCAGTTCTTC
D: -
size: -
V: TRBV6-5
J: TRBJ2-1

CDR3: CASSPRQGVTEAFF
DNA: TGCGCCAGCAGCCCCCGACAGGGGGTCACTGAAGCTTTCTTT
D: TRBD1
size: -
V: TRBV5-1
J: TRBJ1-1

CDR3: CCARDLGVPSSYEQYF
DNA: TGCTGTGCTAGAGATCTTGGGGTCCCCAGCTCCTACGAGCAGTACTTC
D: -
size: few
V: TRBV20-1
J: TRBJ2-7

CDR3: CSAHSLRDFLAFF
DNA: TGCAGTGCTCACTCGCTTAGGGACTTCCTCGCGTTCTTC
D: -
size: -
V: TRBV20-1
J: TRBJ2-1

CDR3: CATRDRRLNGYTF
DNA: TGTGCTACCCGGGACAGGAGGTTGAATGGCTACACCTTC
D: TRBD1
size: -
V: TRBV7-9
J: TRBJ1-2

CDR3: CASRRRLGHEQYF
DNA: TGTGCCAGCAGGCGCAGATTAGGCCACGAGCAGTACTTC
D: -
size: -
V: TRBV12-3/TRBV12-4
J: TRBJ2-7

CDR3: CASNLAESSTDTQYF
DNA: TGTGCCAGCAATCTAGCGGAATCTAGCACAGATACGCAGTATTTT
D: TRBD2
size: many
V: TRBV18
J: TRBJ2-3

CDR3: CASSQEGVRRSEQYF
DNA: TGTGCCAGCAGCCAAGAGGGGGTTAGACGTAGCGAGCAGTACTTC
D: -
size: many
V: TRBV4-2
J: TRBJ2-7

CDR3: CASSAEFGREMGNEQFF
DNA: TGTGCCAGCAGCGCAGAGTTCGGGCGGGAGATGGGGAATGAGCAGTTCTTC
D: TRBD2
size: -
V: TRBV7-9
J: TRBJ2-1

CDR3: CASSFIETQYF
DNA: TGTGCCAGCAGTTTCATAGAGACCCAGTACTTC
D: -
size: many
V: TRBV12-3/TRBV12-4
J: TRBJ2-5

CDR3: CSSEGHNEQFF
DNA: TGCAGTTCAGAAGGACACAATGAGCAGTTCTTC
D: -
size: few
V: TRBV20-1
J: TRBJ2-1

CDR3: CSAEDRETEAFF
DNA: TGCAGCGCCGAGGACAGGGAGACTGAAGCTTTCTTT
D: TRBD1
size: many
V: TRBV29-1
J: TRBJ1-1

CDR3: CASSSPDRGRAEQYF
DNA: TGTGCCAGCAGTTCCCCGGACAGGGGGCGTGCCGAGCAGTACTTC
D: TRBD1
size: many
V: TRBV12-3/TRBV12-4
J: TRBJ2-7

CDR3: CASSPGQGRQPLHF
DNA: TGTGCCAGCAGCCCGGGACAGGGAAGGCAACCCCTCCACTTT
D: TRBD1
size: few
V: TRBV7-8
J: TRBJ1-6

CDR3: CASSLAPLAGSYNEQFF
DNA: TGTGCCAGCAGCTTGGCCCCACTAGCGGGGTCCTACAATGAGCAGTTCTTC
D: TRBD2
size: -
V: TRBV5-8
J: TRBJ2-1

CDR3: CASISYNEQFF
DNA: TGTGCCAGCATTTCCTACAATGAGCAGTTCTTC
D: -
size: many
V: TRBV7-9
J: TRBJ2-1

CDR3: CASSRTSYNEQFF
DNA: TGTGCCAGCAGTCGGACCTCTTACAATGAGCAGTTCTTC
D: -
size: -
V: TRBV12-3/TRBV12-4
J: TRBJ2-1

CDR3: CSARNDPAYEQYF
DNA: TGCAGCGCGCGGAACGATCCGGCTTACGAGCAGTACTTC
D: -
size: few
V: TRBV20-1
J: TRBJ2-7

CDR3: CSNRLVEDNEQFF
DNA: TGCAGCAACCGACTAGTTGAGGACAATGAGCAGTTCTTC
D: -
size: many
V: TRBV29-1
J: TRBJ2-1

CDR3: CASSVYTGELFF
DNA: TGTGCCAGCAGTGTGTACACCGGGGAGCTGTTTTTT
D: -
size: many
V: TRBV28
J: TRBJ2-2

CDR3: CASNPIEFYEQFF
DNA: TGTGCCAGCAACCCGATCGAGTTTTATGAGCAGTTCTTC
D: -
size: few
V: TRBV6-2/TRBV6-3
J: TRBJ2-1

CDR3: CASSFQGYYEQYF
DNA: TGTGCCAGCAGTTTTCAGGGTTACTACGAGCAGTACTTC
D: -
size: many
V: TRBV12-3/TRBV12-4
J: TRBJ2-7

CDR3: CATSMGSGSYNEQFF
DNA: TGTGCCACCAGCATGGGGTCGGGGTCCTACAATGAGCAGTTCTTC
D: -
size: many
V: TRBV15
J: TRBJ2-1

CDR3: CASSVVGELAPAVALFF
DNA: TGTGCCAGCAGCGTAGTTGGGGAGCTAGCACCGGCCGTGGCATTGTTCTTC
D: -
size: few
V: TRBV9
J: TRBJ2-1

CDR3: CSASFALAEQFF
DNA: TGCAGTGCTAGTTTTGCCCTCGCTGAGCAGTTCTTC
D: -
size: -
V: TRBV20-1
J: TRBJ2-1

CDR3: CSVTPGLDETQYF
DNA: TGCAGCGTTACCCCAGGGTTGGATGAGACCCAGTACTTC
D: -
size: many
V: TRBV29-1
J: TRBJ2-5

CDR3: CASSIAGEETQYF
DNA: TGTGCCAGCAGTATAGCGGGTGAAGAGACCCAGTACTTC
D: TRBD2
size: few
V: TRBV12-3/TRBV12-4
J: TRBJ2-5

CDR3: CASSIRQGSTDTQYF
DNA: TGTGCCAGCAGCATCCGACAGGGTAGCACAGATACGCAGTATTTT
D: TRBD1
size: few
V: TRBV7-9
J: TRBJ2-3

CDR3: CSAPQGADTQYF
DNA: TGCAGTGCCCCACAGGGGGCAGATACGCAGTATTTT
D: TRBD1
size: -
V: TRBV20-1
J: TRBJ2-3

CDR3: CSVHIPSSGKGTDTQYF
DNA: TGCAGCGTTCACATACCTAGCAGCGGGAAGGGCACAGATACGCAGTATTTT
D: TRBD2
size: many
V: TRBV29-1
J: TRBJ2-3

CDR3: CASSLGMEGDTQYF
DNA: TGCGCCAGCAGCTTGGGTATGGAAGGGGATACGCAGTATTTT
D: -
size: many
V: TRBV5-1
J: TRBJ2-3

CDR3: CASSLEGGGNEQFF
DNA: TGCGCCAGCAGCTTGGAGGGGGGGGGCAATGAGCAGTTCTTC
D: -
size: few
V: TRBV5-1
J: TRBJ2-1

CDR3: CASSLRESGSDEETQYF
DNA: TGCGCCAGCAGCTTGAGGGAAAGCGGGAGCGACGAGGAGACCCAGTACTTC
D: TRBD2
size: -
V: TRBV5-1
J: TRBJ2-5

CDR3: CASSYSNPGLFFSYNEQFF
DNA: TGTGCCAGCAGTTACTCGAATCCGGGACTATTCTTCTCCTACAATGAGCAGTTCTTC
D: TRBD2
size: -
V: TRBV6-2/TRBV6-3
J: TRBJ2-1

CDR3: CSARGGMPHPYEQYF
DNA: TGCAGTGCCAGGGGGGGGATGCCGCACCCTTACGAGCAGTACTTC
D: -
size: -
V: TRBV20-1
J: TRBJ2-7

CDR3: CASSYAPPGQGTEAFF
DNA: TGTGCCAGCAGTTACGCGCCTCCGGGACAGGGGACTGAAGCTTTCTTT
D: TRBD1
size: many
V: TRBV6-5
J: TRBJ1-1

CDR3: CSARESDRDNEKLFF
DNA: TGCAGTGCTAGAGAGAGCGACAGGGACAATGAAAAACTGTTTTTT
D: TRBD1
size: -
V: TRBV20-1
J: TRBJ1-4

CDR3: CSARTGQSNSYEQYF
DNA: TGCAGTGCTAGAACTGGACAGTCAAACTCCTACGAGCAGTACTTC
D: -
size: -
V: TRBV20-1
J: TRBJ2-7

CDR3: CATRDRGFGELFF
DNA: TGTGCCACTAGGGACAGGGGGTTCGGGGAGCTGTTTTTT
D: TRBD1
size: -
V: TRBV24-1
J: TRBJ2-2

CDR3: CASSYTLGAGANVLTF
DNA: TGTGCCAGCAGCTACACATTGGGGGCTGGGGCCAACGTCCTGACTTTC
D: -
size: few
V: TRBV7-2
J: TRBJ2-6

CDR3: CASSQYRVLSAEAFF
DNA: TGTGCCAGCAGTCAGTACAGGGTCCTGAGCGCTGAAGCTTTCTTT
D: -
size: many
V: TRBV6-5
J: TRBJ1-1

CDR3: CASSQDLGGTYQETQYF
DNA: TGTGCCAGCAGCCAAGATCTCGGCGGGACCTACCAAGAGACCCAGTACTTC
D: -
size: -
V: TRBV4-2
J: TRBJ2-5

CDR3: CASTFPHGGPSTDTQYF
DNA: TGTGCCAGCACCTTTCCCCACGGGGGGCCTAGCACAGATACGCAGTATTTT
D: -
size: -
V: TRBV7-2
J: TRBJ2-3

CDR3: CASSLGTSGSSPYTQYF
DNA: TGTGCCAGCAGTCTCGGGACTAGCGGGAGTTCCCCCTATACGCAGTATTTT
D: TRBD2
size: many
V: TRBV12-3/TRBV12-4
J: TRBJ2-3

CDR3: CSVVAGNTEAFF
DNA: TGCAGCGTTGTAGCCGGGAACACTGAAGCTTTCTTT
D: -
size: -
V: TRBV29-1
J: TRBJ1-1